The clone carrying this T cell receptor beta chain was observed at least ten times. The sample belongs to a study of blood T cells in healthy people across ages. The second PCR ran roughly 7 to 11 cycles with a sample-barcoded 5' primer and J-beta primers. MiXCR, applied by TCRdb to the 5' RACE reads, yields one record per CDR3 protein. In the table there are about 780,000 distinct CDR3 sequences, 62% of which are singletons. The CDR3 consists of 16 residues. The germline gives CDR1 KGHDR, CDR2 SFDVKD. V lost 3 bases and J lost 4, with 18 bases in between. The V gene is TRBV24-1, the J gene TRBJ2-7, with D maybe TRBD1 (5 bases). This sequence was found in a man younger than 45 in good health. The material sequenced was blood. CDR3 bases: TGTGCCACCAGTGATCTCGCGGCATCAGGGATTTACGAGCAGTACTTC. Amino acids: CATSDLAASGIYEQYF.